A single T cell receptor (beta chain) is shown here with its context. The antigen remains undetermined. The data originate from a study of cytomegalovirus exposure and HLA in healthy donors. Looked up from germline, CDR1 is MNHEY and CDR2 is SMNVEV (reference sequence). The junction had 10 bases not matched to a gene; V was cut back by 3 bases and J by 0 bases. This CDR3 has 17 residues. The primer mix had 60 Vbeta and 13 Jbeta primers. Original handling: As a later analysis found, there were about 80 million unique TCR beta chains, of which roughly 11 million were shared. Assay: immunoSEQ multiplex PCR; the TCRdb copy retains only in-frame clones and omits some. From that table come the V and J calls and clone size; the DNA was used to work out D and trimming. The repertoire holds under 140,000 clones, with approximately 86% as singletons. Overall study findings and caveats: Across all donors, roughly uniform sequencing depth was an assumption of the presence/absence analyses.

Sequenced sample: PBMCs. This TCR derives from a man between 35 and 55 years old in good health and CMV-seronegative. The chain has TRBV27 and TRBJ1-1, with 7 bases that match TRBD1. CDR3 bases: TGTGCCAGCAGTTTCATTACCCCGACAGGGATGAACACTGAAGCTTTCTTT. Translation: CASSFITPTGMNTEAFF.